The source of this T cell receptor beta chain is a study of blood T cell repertoires in COVID-19. Study overall: Sites across the United States, Italy and Spain contributed samples from acute and convalescent COVID-19. Sources were T cells, B-cell-depleted T cells, or PBMCs; the material itself was cDNA or gDNA.

The study drew participants aged about 18 to 95 years from about two dozen US areas. The germline V and J ends were trimmed by 8 bases and 2 bases, with 19 bases remaining between them. The CDR3 extends over 15 amino acids. The germline gives CDR1 SNHLY, CDR2 FYNNEI. As processed by the authors: Estimated nucleated cell counts came from reference gene primer amplification. Data came from immunoSEQ multiplex PCR; TCRdb stores just in-frame clones and leaves some out. V and J calls and clone size follow that table, whereas D and trimming were derived from the DNA. The repertoire holds approximately 470,000 clones, 87% seen once, with 0.7% in the top ten.

What was sequenced was PBMCs or T cells enriched from blood (not recorded which). V gene TRBV2 combines with J gene TRBJ2-7; weak D call: TRBD1 (6 bases). This receptor was obtained from a woman aged 18-29 years who had recovered from COVID-19. CDR3 region: CASGRTGKGAYEQYF. The CDR3 nucleotides read TGTGCCAGCGGTCGAACAGGGAAAGGAGCCTACGAGCAGTACTTC.